A single sample gave rise to the 3 T cell receptor beta chains below, sequenced in a study of T-cell reconstitution after alpha-beta-depleted transplantation in children listed by TCRdb under 2016. Library creation used PCR. This sample was sequenced with an Illumina HiSeq 2500. Molecular barcoding was employed in the preparation of TCR libraries, with unique molecular identifiers being used to normalize TCRbeta repertoire quantification. The public reads were run again by TCRdb, first through fastp at Q25 and then through MiXCR, and only productive beta chains were kept. Here each entry gathers all rows of one CDR3 protein and keeps the most common genes and DNA. For this sample the table gives fewer than 550,000 distinct CDR3 sequences, of which 15% to 20% were detected only once. The ten largest clones add up to less than 30% of the sample. What the treatment or condition label conveys for this sample: allogeneic hematopoietic cell transplantation with graft depleted of TCRalphabeta T cells and CD19 B cells.

The source material was PBMCs, mostly from graft donor cells, sampled 360 days after TCRalphabeta/CD19-depleted stem cell transplant. The origin of the receptors is a boy less than two years old who had a stem cell transplant for Wiskott-Aldrich syndrome, so the T cells may come from the graft donor.

The chain recombines TRBV24-1 with TRBJ2-1, with D possibly matching TRBD2 (5 bases). CDR3 size: 18 residues. Germline values: CDR1 KGHDR, CDR2 SFDVKD. Deletions cut 2 bases from V and 0 bases from J, with 16 bases between. This chain's CDR3 is CATSDSPDFFPSYNEQFF. The DNA for the CDR3 is TGTGCCACCAGTGATTCCCCGGACTTTTTCCCCTCCTACAATGAGCAGTTCTTC.

This clonotype has a handful of counts. The gene calls are TRBV4-3 and TRBJ2-7; D is ambiguous. V dropped 1 base and J dropped 0 bases, with 7 bases sitting between them. This CDR3 is built from 14 residues. Germline V gives CDR1 LGHNA, CDR2 YSLEER. CDR3 in amino acids: CASSQVASSYEQYF. The CDR3 coding sequence is TGCGCCAGCAGCCAAGTAGCCAGCTCCTACGAGCAGTACTTC.

This clonotype appeared many times. The rearrangement uses TRBV5-1 and TRBJ2-7; D may be TRBD2 (5 bases). The CDR3 sequence is 11 residues long. V was clipped by 3 bases and J by 7 bases, with 8 bases between them. Germline V gene sequence: CDR1 SGHRS, CDR2 YFSETQ. CDR3 nucleotides: TGCGCCAGCAGCTCCCAGCGGGAGCAGTACTTC. This encodes CASSSQREQYF. The variable domain in full, with the rest retrieved from reference TRBV5-1 and TRBJ2-7, is KAGVTQTPRYLIKTRGQQVTLSCSPISGHRSVSWYQQTPGQGLQFLFEYFSETQRNKGNFPGRFSGRQFSNSRSEMNVSTLELGDSALYLCASSSQREQYFGPGTRLTVT.